Described below is a single T cell receptor (beta chain) sequence and its context. The sample is drawn from a study of T cells in Graves' hyperthyroidism and ophthalmopathy. Across the whole study: Peripheral blood was collected at initial diagnosis, before any treatment.

Amplification of TCR beta CDR3 regions used RNA as the template. Carried out on the TCR CDR3, a first-round RT-PCR used the HTBI primer set. From the multiplex PCR reads, TCRdb called clonotypes with MiXCR, one entry per CDR3 protein. This table holds a few hundred thousand distinct CDR3 sequences, about 25% found once. CDR1 and CDR2 (germline): SGHTA, FQGTGA. The CDR3 totals 16 residues. V lost 1 base and J lost 3, with 15 bases in between. The chain is built from TRBV7-3 and TRBJ1-1; a possible D gene is TRBD1 (5 bases). Specimen: blood. The source is a man in his fifties with Graves' hyperthyroidism. CDR3 coding DNA: TGTGCCAGCAGCTTAAATGGTAGGGTAGGGGACACTGAAGCTTTCTTT. It is translated as CASSLNGRVGDTEAFF.